These 5 T cell receptor beta chains were all obtained from the same sample, sequenced in a study of response to subunit inactivated influenza vaccine. TCRdb reprocessed the RT-PCR reads with MiXCR, giving one entry per CDR3 protein. The data show around 190,000 distinct CDR3 sequences, approximately 15% seen once. The sequenced sample was CD8+ T cells sorted from PBMCs, obtained 5 days after vaccination. The receptor set was obtained from a man aged 50 to 60 who received an inactivated influenza vaccine.

The chain joins TRBV30 to TRBJ2-7; D is ambiguous. Trimming took off 0 bases at V and 6 bases at J, with 6 bases between the two ends. Per the germline V gene, CDR1 is GTSNPN and CDR2 is SVGIG (reference sequence). This CDR3 comprises 11 residues. CDR3 protein: CAWSVVSEQYF. CDR3 DNA: TGTGCCTGGAGTGTAGTATCCGAGCAGTACTTC.

The V and J genes are TRBV15 and TRBJ1-5; 9 bases agree with TRBD1. CDR3 length equals 14 residues. Looked up from germline, CDR1 is LNHNV and CDR2 is YYDKDF (reference sequence). V gave up 5 bases and J gave up 7 bases; unmatched junction bases: 6. In nucleotides, the CDR3 is TGTGCCACCAGCCCCGACAGGGGGGACCAGCCCCAGCATTTT. This gives the protein CATSPDRGDQPQHF.

This clonotype has a handful of counts. V usage is TRBV28 and J usage is TRBJ1-1, with D uncertain. Germline-derived CDR1 and CDR2 are MDHEN and SYDVKM. This CDR3 has 14 amino acids. The V and J ends lost 6 bases and 3 bases respectively, with 14 bases between them. The chain's CDR3 is CASRAPRAYTEAFF. Here the CDR3 DNA reads TGTGCCAGCAGGGCACCTAGGGCTTACACTGAAGCTTTCTTT.

This chain joins TRBV29-1 and TRBJ2-2; maybe TRBD1 (6 bases). This CDR3 has 13 residues. Trimming cost V 7 bases and J 1 base, with 10 bases left between them. Germline V gene data show CDR1 as SQVTM and CDR2 as ANQGSEA. CDR3 coding DNA: TGCAGCGCCCCGGGACAGAACACCGGGGAGCTGTTTTTT. Residues: CSAPGQNTGELFF.

The chain combines TRBV19 with TRBJ1-1; D is perhaps TRBD1 (5 bases). Trimming shortened V by 4 bases and J by 0 bases, and 9 bases separated the two germline ends. The CDR3 has 14 residues. Germline-derived CDR1 and CDR2 are LNHDA and SQIVND (reference sequence). The CDR3 sequence: CASSTGDLNTEAFF. The CDR3 coding sequence is TGTGCCAGTAGTACCGGGGACCTGAACACTGAAGCTTTCTTT. Based on the CDR3 plus reference TRBV19 and TRBJ1-1, the full variable domain is DGGITQSPKYLFRKEGQNVTLSCEQNLNHDAMYWYRQDPGQGLRLIYYSQIVNDFQKGDIAEGYSVSREKKESFPLTVTSAQKNPTAFYLCASSTGDLNTEAFFGQGTRLTVV.